These T cell receptor beta chains were read from a single sample in a study of T cell changes during pregnancy in multiple sclerosis. Assay: immunoSEQ multiplex PCR; the TCRdb copy retains only in-frame clones and omits some. The table shows 73,000 or so clones, with under 95% occurring only once. This specimen consisted of peripheral blood, obtained in the second trimester of pregnancy. These receptors all come from a female donor with multiple sclerosis, enrolled in a pregnancy study. The CDR3 runs from the conserved cysteine through the conserved F or W. The D gene is left open where the match is weak. The listing skips clone size in some rows; elsewhere it reads once, few, many or a size class.

d_call	clone_size	v_call	cdr3_length	j_call	cdr3_nt	cdr3_aa
TRBD2	-	TRBV7-3	14	TRBJ2-3	TGTGCCAGCAGCTTTAGCGGGGGGGCAGATACGCAGTATTTT	CASSFSGGADTQYF
-	-	TRBV5-8	14	TRBJ2-4	TGTGCCAGCAGCGGGGACACACGGAAAAACATTCAGTACTTC	CASSGDTRKNIQYF
-	-	TRBV5-1	15	TRBJ2-5	TGCGCCAGCAGCTTGGTGGCAGGGGCTGAGGAGACCCAGTACTTC	CASSLVAGAEETQYF
-	-	TRBV4-1	11	TRBJ1-1	TGCGCCACGGGGGGGGTCGGTGAAGCTTTCTTT	CATGGVGEAFF
TRBD1	-	TRBV19	15	TRBJ1-2	TGTGCCAGTAGTTTTACAGGGGGGATTAACTATGGCTACACCTTC	CASSFTGGINYGYTF
TRBD1	-	TRBV6-5	14	TRBJ1-2	TGTGCCAGCAGTTACTCGTACAGGGGAGGCGGCTACACCTTC	CASSYSYRGGGYTF
-	-	TRBV7-2	17	TRBJ1-6	TGTGCCAGCAGCGCCAACCCGTGGGACTCGAATAATTCACCCCTCCACTTT	CASSANPWDSNNSPLHF
-	-	TRBV7-2	15	TRBJ2-7	TGTGCCAGCAGCTTACGTCCAGGGGAGGGATACGAGCAGTACTTC	CASSLRPGEGYEQYF
-	-	TRBV10-3	13	TRBJ1-4	TGTGCCACCCGGCGGGGCAGCAATGAAAAACTGTTTTTT	CATRRGSNEKLFF
TRBD1	-	TRBV7-2	15	TRBJ1-4	TGTGCCAGCAGCTCGCACAGGGGCAGGGTTGAAAAACTGTTTTTT	CASSSHRGRVEKLFF
-	-	TRBV18	13	TRBJ2-5	TGTGCCAGCTCCATCGCGGGGTACGAGACCCAGTACTTC	CASSIAGYETQYF
-	-	TRBV7-3	14	TRBJ2-7	TGTGCCAGCAGCCAGGACAGTTTCTCCTACGAGCAGTACTTC	CASSQDSFSYEQYF
TRBD1	-	TRBV4-1	16	TRBJ1-2	TGCGCCAGCAGCCACGGACAGGGGGCATTGGGAAATGGCTACACCTTC	CASSHGQGALGNGYTF
-	-	TRBV7-2	18	TRBJ2-2	TGTGCCAGCAGCCCCTCCGGACTGCTTTTCTTAAACACCGGGGAGCTGTTTTTT	CASSPSGLLFLNTGELFF
-	-	TRBV7-6	18	TRBJ2-7	TGTGCCAGCAGCTTAGTTTCGTCGGGACACCCTATGGGGGACGAGCAGTACTTC	CASSLVSSGHPMGDEQYF
-	few	TRBV6-6	14	TRBJ2-7	TGTGCCAGCTACTCCGGGACATACTCCTACGAGCAGTACTTC	CASYSGTYSYEQYF
TRBD1	-	TRBV27	15	TRBJ2-3	TGTGCCAGCAGTCCGAGACAGGGGGGGCCAGATACGCAGTATTTT	CASSPRQGGPDTQYF
TRBD1	-	TRBV7-2	15	TRBJ2-1	TGTGCCAGCAGAACACCGGGACAGGGGATGAATGAGCAGTTCTTC	CASRTPGQGMNEQFF
TRBD1	-	TRBV7-7	17	TRBJ1-5	TGTGCCAGCAGCCGACCCGGGACAGGGGTCTTCAATCAGCCCCAGCATTTT	CASSRPGTGVFNQPQHF
-	-	TRBV7-2	13	TRBJ1-1	TGTGCCAGCAGCGTCTACCGGGACACTGAAGCTTTCTTT	CASSVYRDTEAFF
TRBD1	few	TRBV6-1	15	TRBJ1-1	TGTGCCAGCACCCAGATACAGGGGGCCTCCACTGAAGCTTTCTTT	CASTQIQGASTEAFF
-	-	TRBV7-2	14	TRBJ1-2	TGTGCCAGCAGCTTAGGTCCAGCGAACTATGGCTACACCTTC	CASSLGPANYGYTF
-	-	TRBV25-1	14	TRBJ1-4	TGTGCCAGCAGCCTCAGGGGAACTAATGAAAAACTGTTTTTT	CASSLRGTNEKLFF
-	-	TRBV27	15	TRBJ1-1	TGTGCCAGCAGTTTGTGGGGGCGAGGGTTCACTGAAGCTTTCTTT	CASSLWGRGFTEAFF
TRBD2	-	TRBV11-2	16	TRBJ2-5	TGTGCCAGCAGCTTCCCGGGACTAGCGCCCCCGGGGACCCAGTACTTC	CASSFPGLAPPGTQYF